The next 29 T cell receptor beta chains were all read from a single sample in a study of technical replicates of blood from several donors (dated by TCRdb to about 2017). Preparation of the library involved the immunoSEQ multiplex PCR assay. The table comes from immuneACCESS by way of TCRdb, which keeps in-frame sequences with V and J called. Part of the clones is missing from these tables; in studies checked, under half for an unresolved V gene and the rest for unknown reasons. For this sample the table gives about 72,000 clones, of which roughly 90% were detected only once. Of the sample, approximately 0.39% is held by the ten largest clones. Sequenced sample: T cells isolated from PBMCs. The source of these receptors is a human donor in good health.

This clone has more than one count but fewer than ten. V usage is TRBV11-2 and J usage is TRBJ2-1; 9 positions match TRBD2. The J segment lost 5 bases and the V segment lost 5 bases, leaving 7 bases of the junction unmatched. Germline CDR1 reads SGHAT; CDR2 reads FQNNGV. The length of the CDR3 is 15 residues. CDR3 loop: CASSLSGRMNNEQFF. CDR3 nucleotides: TGTGCCAGCAGCCTGAGCGGGAGGATGAACAATGAGCAGTTCTTC.

The CDR3 bases are TGTGCCTGGAGTGTGGGCGTCCAGGGCGGTGAGCAGTTCTTC. It yields the protein CAWSVGVQGGEQFF. This chain uses TRBV30 with TRBJ2-1; the D gene is possibly TRBD1 (5 bases). V was clipped by 0 bases and J by 9 bases, with 15 bases between them. CDR1 is GTSNPN, CDR2 SVGIG, per germline (reference sequence). The CDR3 length is 14 residues.

This chain uses TRBV5-6 with TRBJ1-1; possibly TRBD1 for D (6 bases). This CDR3 is built from 17 residues. V gave up 0 bases and J gave up 4 bases, with 19 bases separating them. The germline V gene has CDR1 SGHDT and CDR2 YYEEEE. CDR3 sequence (DNA): TGTGCCAGCAGCTTGGAGGCCAGCTTGAGGGGGGGCACTGAAGCTTTCTTT. This gives the protein CASSLEASLRGGTEAFF. The entire variable domain, with the rest obtained from reference TRBV5-6 and TRBJ1-1, is as follows: DAGVTQSPTHLIKTRGQQVTLRCSPKSGHDTVSWYQQALGQGPQFIFQYYEEEERQRGNFPDRFSGHQFPNYSSELNVNALLLGDSALYLCASSLEASLRGGTEAFFGQGTRLTVV.

DNA of the CDR3: TGTGCCAGCAGCAGGACTAGCGGGTCCTACAATGAGCAGTTCTTC. Protein sequence: CASSRTSGSYNEQFF. The chain uses TRBV7-3 and TRBJ2-1; 11 bases are shared with TRBD2. Germline values: CDR1 SGHTA, CDR2 FQGTGA. The CDR3 is 15 residues long. J gave up 1 base and V 5 bases, and 1 base lay outside the gene matches.

The rearrangement uses TRBV30 and TRBJ2-6; D remains ambiguous. V was clipped by 4 bases and J by 0 bases, with 10 bases between them. This CDR3 spans 15 amino acids. Germline CDR1 and CDR2: GTSNPN and SVGIG (reference sequence). The DNA for the CDR3 is TGTGCCTGGACAGGTTCTGGCTCTGGGGCCAACGTCCTGACTTTC. This codes for CAWTGSGSGANVLTF.

The genes are TRBV5-1 and TRBJ2-1; 9 nucleotides align to TRBD2. CDR3 length equals 15 residues. Germline CDR1 reads SGHRS; CDR2 reads YFSETQ. The V segment lost 3 bases and the J segment 4 bases; nucleotides outside the gene matches: 5. The CDR3, as DNA: TGCGCCAGCAGCTCTAGCGGGACAATTTACAATGAGCAGTTCTTC. Protein: CASSSSGTIYNEQFF.

The J gene is TRBJ1-1, the V gene TRBV6-5; D uncertain. The CDR3 runs to 15 residues. The V gene lost 0 bases and the J gene lost 0 bases, with 8 bases spanning the gap. CDR1 and CDR2 from the germline V gene are MNHEY and SVGAGI. CDR3 loop: CASSYSAHLNTEAFF. As DNA, the CDR3 is TGTGCCAGCAGTTACTCAGCGCACCTGAACACTGAAGCTTTCTTT.

This clone was counted a single time. The chain carries TRBV19 and TRBJ2-7, with D possibly TRBD2 on 5 matching bases. This CDR3 is built from 13 residues. Trimming cost V 5 bases and J 5 bases, with 13 bases left between them. Germline V gives CDR1 LNHDA, CDR2 SQIVND (reference sequence). This CDR3 is CASSLDLGNEQYF. CDR3 sequence (DNA): TGTGCCAGTAGTTTGGACTTGGGGAACGAGCAGTACTTC.

Comments on this clone: This sample includes further DNA sequences coding for the same CDR3. The chain links TRBV7-9 to TRBJ2-5; no clear D gene. The CDR3 is 12 amino acids. With 2 bases removed from V and 4 bases from J, the gap between germline ends came to 5 bases. Germline CDR1 SEHNR, CDR2 FQNEAQ (reference sequence). CDR3 region: CASSLSSETQYF. The CDR3 DNA is TGTGCCAGCAGCTTATCCTCAGAGACCCAGTACTTC.

The J gene is TRBJ2-7, the V gene TRBV11-2; a possible D gene is TRBD1 (6 bases). Trimming left V 1 base short and J 2 bases short, with 9 bases between. The CDR3 runs 14 residues. Germline-derived CDR1 and CDR2 are SGHAT and FQNNGV. CDR3 bases: TGTGCCAGCAGCTTAGGCCCAGGGGCCTACGAGCAGTACTTC. Translating gives CASSLGPGAYEQYF.

The chain links TRBV5-6 to TRBJ1-3, with 8 nucleotides matching TRBD1. The CDR3 spans 17 residues. Unmatched junction bases numbered 12, after V lost 5 bases and J lost 2 bases. Germline-derived CDR1 and CDR2 are SGHDT and YYEEEE. The CDR3 bases are TGTGCCAGCAGTTTTAGTACAGGGGGAAGAGCTGGAAACACCATATATTTT. Its translation is CASSFSTGGRAGNTIYF. The variable domain in full, with the rest retrieved from reference TRBV5-6 and TRBJ1-3, is DAGVTQSPTHLIKTRGQQVTLRCSPKSGHDTVSWYQQALGQGPQFIFQYYEEEERQRGNFPDRFSGHQFPNYSSELNVNALLLGDSALYLCASSFSTGGRAGNTIYFGEGSWLTVV.

The V call is TRBV7-9, the J call TRBJ1-4; D is ambiguous. V shed 6 bases and J shed 0 bases, with 17 bases lying between them. This CDR3 spans 17 amino acids. The germline V gene has CDR1 SEHNR and CDR2 FQNEAQ (reference sequence). This CDR3 reads CASSRPGSYSTNEKLFF. CDR3 nucleotide sequence: TGTGCCAGCAGTCGCCCGGGTAGTTACTCAACTAATGAAAAACTGTTTTTT.

The rearrangement uses TRBV2 and TRBJ1-1; the match to TRBD1 covers 7 bases. V shed 5 bases, J shed 4 bases, and the junction held 7 bases outside the gene matches. Germline CDR1 and CDR2: SNHLY and FYNNEI. This CDR3 is 14 amino acids long. The CDR3 is CASSPQGVGTEAFF. CDR3 DNA sequence: TGTGCCAGCAGTCCCCAGGGGGTTGGCACTGAAGCTTTCTTT. The full variable domain, rest sourced from reference TRBV2 and TRBJ1-1, is EPEVTQTPSHQVTQMGQEVILRCVPISNHLYFYWYRQILGQKVEFLVSFYNNEISEKSEIFDDQFSVERPDGSNFTLKIRSTKLEDSAMYFCASSPQGVGTEAFFGQGTRLTVV.

V is TRBV5-4 and J is TRBJ2-3, with 8 bases matching TRBD1. This CDR3 spans 14 amino acids. Germline CDR1 reads SGHNT; CDR2 reads YYREEE (reference sequence). V lost 4 bases and J lost 7; bases outside the gene matches: 8. In nucleotides, the CDR3 is TGTGCCAGCAGCATGAGACAGGGGAAGAATACGCAGTATTTT. This encodes CASSMRQGKNTQYF.

The J gene is TRBJ1-2, the V gene TRBV29-1; tentatively, D is TRBD1 (6 bases). Germline assignment: CDR1 SQVTM and CDR2 ANQGSEA. V was trimmed by 2 bases and J by 2 bases, leaving 6 bases between them. The CDR3 is 12 residues long. In nucleotides, the CDR3 is TGCAGCGTTGAACAGGGGAACTATGGCTACACCTTC. Protein product: CSVEQGNYGYTF.

The chain recombines TRBV7-2 with TRBJ1-1, with 9 bases lining up with TRBD1. Germline-derived CDR1 and CDR2 are SGHTA and FQGNSA. The CDR3 consists of 14 residues. J gave up 5 bases and V 6 bases, and 7 bases lay outside the gene matches. The CDR3 region is CASRLQQGATEAFF. As DNA, the CDR3 is TGTGCCAGCAGGTTACAACAGGGGGCGACTGAAGCTTTCTTT.

The chain has TRBV19 and TRBJ2-1; 9 positions agree with TRBD2. The V and J ends lost 3 bases and 3 bases, in that order; junction bases with no gene match: 3. This CDR3 spans 15 amino acids. Looked up from germline, CDR1 is LNHDA and CDR2 is SQIVND (reference sequence). CDR3 sequence: CASSIVAGDYNEQFF. As DNA, the CDR3 is TGTGCCAGTAGTATTGTAGCGGGAGACTACAATGAGCAGTTCTTC.

The V call is TRBV11-3, the J call TRBJ2-3; maybe TRBD1 (6 bases). The CDR3 sequence is 14 residues long. Trimming took 5 bases from V and 4 from J, leaving 13 bases between them. CDR1 is SGHNT, CDR2 YENEEA, per germline. The chain's CDR3 is CASSTLSGADTQYF. CDR3 nucleotide sequence: TGTGCCAGCAGCACCCTGTCAGGGGCAGATACGCAGTATTTT.

The chain links TRBV7-2 to TRBJ2-2; D possibly corresponds to TRBD1 (5 bases). The CDR3 extends over 13 amino acids. V dropped 5 bases and J dropped 6 bases, with 10 bases sitting between them. The germline V gene has CDR1 SGHTA and CDR2 FQGNSA. CDR3 DNA: TGTGCCAGCAGCCCCCAGGGTTCCGGGGAGCTGTTTTTT. Translated, it gives CASSPQGSGELFF.

This chain connects TRBV7-3 to TRBJ2-3; 7 nucleotides line up with TRBD1. Trimming at V came to 5 bases and at J to 6 bases, leaving 2 bases not matched to a gene. The CDR3 has 12 residues. CDR1 and CDR2 (germline): SGHTA, FQGTGA. The CDR3 loop is CASSMTGDTQYF. The CDR3 DNA sequence: TGTGCCAGCAGCATGACAGGGGATACGCAGTATTTT.

The rearrangement links TRBV7-9 to TRBJ2-1; D may be TRBD2 (6 bases). Germline CDR1 and CDR2: SEHNR and FQNEAQ (reference sequence). The CDR3 runs to 14 residues. The V end lost 1 base, the J end lost 7 bases, and 11 bases lay between the germline ends. CDR3 amino acids: CASSLEFSGNEQFF. The DNA of the CDR3 is TGTGCCAGCAGCTTAGAATTCAGCGGGAATGAGCAGTTCTTC.

V usage is TRBV5-1 and J usage is TRBJ2-7; a possible D gene is TRBD2 (5 bases). The CDR3 length is 14 residues. V was shortened by 2 bases and J by 3 bases, with 12 bases between the two germline ends. Looked up from germline, CDR1 is SGHRS and CDR2 is YFSETQ. The CDR3 DNA reads as TGCGCCAGCAGCTTTCGAGCCGAGGGCTACGAGCAGTACTTC. It encodes CASSFRAEGYEQYF. Looking up the rest from reference TRBV5-1 and TRBJ2-7 gives the full variable domain: KAGVTQTPRYLIKTRGQQVTLSCSPISGHRSVSWYQQTPGQGLQFLFEYFSETQRNKGNFPGRFSGRQFSNSRSEMNVSTLELGDSALYLCASSFRAEGYEQYFGPGTRLTVT.

The chain recombines TRBV6-5 with TRBJ2-2; D is undetermined. The CDR3 contains 14 residues. Trimming took 4 bases from V and 1 from J, leaving 7 bases between them. The germline V gene encodes CDR1 MNHEY and CDR2 SVGAGI. CDR3 nucleotides: TGTGCCAGCAGTTCCTACAGGAACACCGGGGAGCTGTTTTTT. It specifies CASSSYRNTGELFF.

This clone has only one observation. The chain uses TRBV6-5 and TRBJ2-7; possibly TRBD2 for D (5 bases). Germline CDR1 reads MNHEY; CDR2 reads SVGAGI. V lost 2 bases, J lost 0 bases, and 8 bases lay in between. The CDR3 runs to 14 residues. The CDR3 coding sequence is TGTGCCAGCAGTTACGGGGAGAGCTCCTACGAGCAGTACTTC. Protein product: CASSYGESSYEQYF.

The chain employs TRBV28 and TRBJ2-4, with TRBD1 as a possible D gene (5 bases). The CDR3 sequence is 16 residues long. With 6 bases removed from V and 0 bases from J, the gap between germline ends came to 15 bases. The germline CDR1 and CDR2 sequences are MDHEN and SYDVKM. CDR3 nucleotide sequence: TGTGCCAGCAGCCGAGGACAATCGCTAGCCAAAAACATTCAGTACTTC. Protein: CASSRGQSLAKNIQYF.

The chain joins TRBV11-2 to TRBJ2-7, with 8 bases fitting TRBD2. The V segment lost 0 bases and the J segment 4 bases; nucleotides outside the gene matches: 8. Germline loops: CDR1 SGHAT, CDR2 FQNNGV. The CDR3 has 16 residues. The CDR3 nucleotides read TGTGCCAGCAGCTTAGATAGCCCCGGACTAGCTTACGAGCAGTACTTC. Amino acids: CASSLDSPGLAYEQYF.

The chain carries TRBV5-1 and TRBJ2-5; 11 bases line up with TRBD2. Germline V gives CDR1 SGHRS, CDR2 YFSETQ. CDR3 size: 16 residues. With 0 bases clipped from V and 0 bases from J, the junction kept 1 base outside the gene matches. CDR3 nucleotides: TGCGCCAGCAGCTTGGTGACTAGCGGGAACCAAGAGACCCAGTACTTC. This codes for CASSLVTSGNQETQYF.

CDR3 coding DNA: TGTGCCAGCAGTTTGGGACAGGGGGAGGTGCAAGAGACCCAGTACTTC. Translating it yields CASSLGQGEVQETQYF. The rearrangement joins TRBV28 to TRBJ2-5; 11 positions match TRBD1. With 3 bases clipped from V and 2 bases from J, the junction kept 5 bases outside the gene matches. The CDR3 length is 16 residues. CDR1 and CDR2 (germline): MDHEN, SYDVKM.

V usage is TRBV4-1 and J usage is TRBJ2-2; D remains unclear. The V end lost 2 bases, the J end lost 5 bases, and 6 bases lay between the germline ends. The germline CDR1 and CDR2 sequences are MGHRA and YSYEKL. The CDR3 is made up of 13 amino acids. The CDR3 is CASSQKTTGELFF. CDR3 coding DNA: TGCGCCAGCAGCCAAAAAACAACCGGGGAGCTGTTTTTT.